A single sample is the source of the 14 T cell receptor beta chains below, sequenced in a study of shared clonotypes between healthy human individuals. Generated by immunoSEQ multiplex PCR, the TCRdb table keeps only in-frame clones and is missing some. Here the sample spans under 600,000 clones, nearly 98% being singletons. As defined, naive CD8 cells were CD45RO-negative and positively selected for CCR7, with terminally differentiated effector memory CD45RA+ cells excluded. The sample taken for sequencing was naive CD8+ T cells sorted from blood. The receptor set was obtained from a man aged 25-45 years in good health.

CDR3 sequence: CASSRTPDYEQYF. In nucleotides, the CDR3 is TGTGCCAGCAGTCGGACCCCTGACTACGAGCAGTACTTC. The chain uses TRBV27 and TRBJ2-7; no clear D gene. Trimming stripped 5 bases from V and 3 bases from J, with 11 bases between. Germline loops: CDR1 MNHEY, CDR2 SMNVEV (reference sequence). CDR3 length: 13 residues.

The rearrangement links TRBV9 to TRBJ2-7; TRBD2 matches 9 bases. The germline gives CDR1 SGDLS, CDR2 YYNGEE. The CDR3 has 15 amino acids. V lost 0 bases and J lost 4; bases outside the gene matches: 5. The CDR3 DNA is TGTGCCAGCAGCGTAGAACCGGGACTAGCATACGAGCAGTACTTC. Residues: CASSVEPGLAYEQYF.

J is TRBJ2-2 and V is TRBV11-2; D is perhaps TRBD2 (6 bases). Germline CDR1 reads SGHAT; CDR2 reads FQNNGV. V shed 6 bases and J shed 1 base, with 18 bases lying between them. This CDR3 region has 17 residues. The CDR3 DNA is TGTGCCAGCAGTCCTGGCGGGACTGGACGGAACACCGGGGAGCTGTTTTTT. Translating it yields CASSPGGTGRNTGELFF.

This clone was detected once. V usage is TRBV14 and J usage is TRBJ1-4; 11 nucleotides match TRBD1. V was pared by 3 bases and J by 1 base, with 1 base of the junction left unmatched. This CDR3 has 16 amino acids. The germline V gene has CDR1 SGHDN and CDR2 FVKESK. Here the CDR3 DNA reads TGTGCCAGCAGCCAGGGACAGGGGGTAACTAATGAAAAACTGTTTTTT. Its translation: CASSQGQGVTNEKLFF.

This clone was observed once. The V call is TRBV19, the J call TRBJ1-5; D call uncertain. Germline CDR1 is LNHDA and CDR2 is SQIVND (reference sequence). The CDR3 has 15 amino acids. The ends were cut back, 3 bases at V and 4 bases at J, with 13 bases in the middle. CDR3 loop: CASSIVRLANQPQHF. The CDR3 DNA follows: TGTGCCAGTAGTATCGTCAGATTAGCTAATCAGCCCCAGCATTTT.

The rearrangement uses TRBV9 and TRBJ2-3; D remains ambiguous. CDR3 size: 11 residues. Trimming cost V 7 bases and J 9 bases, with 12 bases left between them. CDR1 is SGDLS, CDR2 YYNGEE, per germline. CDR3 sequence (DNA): TGTGCCAGCGGGCCTATGAGCACGCAGTATTTT. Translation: CASGPMSTQYF. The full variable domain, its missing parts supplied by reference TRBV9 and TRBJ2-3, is DSGVTQTPKHLITATGQRVTLRCSPRSGDLSVYWYQQSLDQGLQFLIQYYNGEERAKGNILERFSAQQFPDLHSELNLSSLELGDSALYFCASGPMSTQYFGPGTRLTVL.

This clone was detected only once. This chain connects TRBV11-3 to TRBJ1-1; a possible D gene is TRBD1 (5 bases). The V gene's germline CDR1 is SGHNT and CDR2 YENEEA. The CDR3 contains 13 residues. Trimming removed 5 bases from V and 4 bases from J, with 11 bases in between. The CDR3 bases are TGTGCCAGCAGCGGGGACGGACCCACTGAAGCTTTCTTT. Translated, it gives CASSGDGPTEAFF.

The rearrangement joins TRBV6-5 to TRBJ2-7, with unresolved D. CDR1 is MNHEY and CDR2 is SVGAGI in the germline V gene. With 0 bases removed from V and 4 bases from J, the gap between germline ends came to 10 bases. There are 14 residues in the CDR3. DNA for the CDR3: TGTGCCAGCAGTTACTCGAAGGGTACTTACGAGCAGTACTTC. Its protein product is CASSYSKGTYEQYF.

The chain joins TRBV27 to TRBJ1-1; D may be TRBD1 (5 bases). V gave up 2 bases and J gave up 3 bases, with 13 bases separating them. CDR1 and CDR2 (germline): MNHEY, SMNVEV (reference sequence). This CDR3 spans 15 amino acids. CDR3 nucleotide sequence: TGTGCCAGCAGTTTAAGTAGGACACCTCACACTGAAGCTTTCTTT. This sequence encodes CASSLSRTPHTEAFF.

This chain's CDR3 is CASSYQRGAVGEQYF. In nucleotides, the CDR3 is TGTGCCAGCAGTTACCAGCGTGGGGCGGTAGGAGAGCAGTACTTC. V usage is TRBV6-5 and J usage is TRBJ2-7; D may be TRBD1 (5 bases). Germline V gene data show CDR1 as MNHEY and CDR2 as SVGAGI. CDR3 length: 15 residues. V was clipped by 2 bases and J by 7 bases, with 18 bases between them.

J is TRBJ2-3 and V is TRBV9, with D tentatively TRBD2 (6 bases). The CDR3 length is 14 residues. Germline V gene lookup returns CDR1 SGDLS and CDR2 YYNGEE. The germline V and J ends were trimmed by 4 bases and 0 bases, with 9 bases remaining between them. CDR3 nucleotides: TGTGCCAGCAGCCAAAGCGGGAGCACAGATACGCAGTATTTT. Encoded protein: CASSQSGSTDTQYF.

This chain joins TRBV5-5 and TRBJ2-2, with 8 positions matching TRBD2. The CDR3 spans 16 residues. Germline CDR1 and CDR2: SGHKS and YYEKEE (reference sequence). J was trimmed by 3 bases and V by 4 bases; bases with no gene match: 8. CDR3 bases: TGTGCCAGCAGCCGTCGAGCGGGAGCCGACACCGGGGAGCTGTTTTTT. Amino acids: CASSRRAGADTGELFF.

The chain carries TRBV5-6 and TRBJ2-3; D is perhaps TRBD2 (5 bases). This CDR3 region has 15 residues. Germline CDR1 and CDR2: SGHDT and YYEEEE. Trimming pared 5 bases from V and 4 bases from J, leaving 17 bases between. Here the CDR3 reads CASRPMEAFPDTQYF. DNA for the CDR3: TGTGCCAGCAGGCCAATGGAGGCGTTTCCAGATACGCAGTATTTT.

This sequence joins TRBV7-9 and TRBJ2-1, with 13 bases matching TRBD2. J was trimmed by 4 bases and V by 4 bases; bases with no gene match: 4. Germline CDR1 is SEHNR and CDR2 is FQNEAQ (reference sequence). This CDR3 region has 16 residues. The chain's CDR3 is CASSSETSGGYNEQFF. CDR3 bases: TGTGCCAGCAGCTCCGAGACTAGCGGGGGGTACAATGAGCAGTTCTTC.